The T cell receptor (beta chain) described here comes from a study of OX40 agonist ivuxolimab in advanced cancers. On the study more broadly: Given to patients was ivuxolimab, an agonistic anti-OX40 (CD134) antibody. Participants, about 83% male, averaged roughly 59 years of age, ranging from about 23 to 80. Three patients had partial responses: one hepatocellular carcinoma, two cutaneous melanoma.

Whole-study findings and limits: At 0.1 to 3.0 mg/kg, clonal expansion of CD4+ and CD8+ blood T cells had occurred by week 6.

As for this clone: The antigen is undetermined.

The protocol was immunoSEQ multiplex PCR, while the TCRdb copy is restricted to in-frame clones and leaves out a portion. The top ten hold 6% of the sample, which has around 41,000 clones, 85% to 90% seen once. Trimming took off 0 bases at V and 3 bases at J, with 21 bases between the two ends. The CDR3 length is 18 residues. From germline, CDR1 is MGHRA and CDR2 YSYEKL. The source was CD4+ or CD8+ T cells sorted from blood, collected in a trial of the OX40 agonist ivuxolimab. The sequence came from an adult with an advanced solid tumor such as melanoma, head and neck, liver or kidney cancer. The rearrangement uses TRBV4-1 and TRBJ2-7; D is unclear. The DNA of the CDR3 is TGCGCCAGCAGCCAAGATTCGAAGGACCCCGAGAAGCTCTACGAGCAGTACTTC. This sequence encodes CASSQDSKDPEKLYEQYF.